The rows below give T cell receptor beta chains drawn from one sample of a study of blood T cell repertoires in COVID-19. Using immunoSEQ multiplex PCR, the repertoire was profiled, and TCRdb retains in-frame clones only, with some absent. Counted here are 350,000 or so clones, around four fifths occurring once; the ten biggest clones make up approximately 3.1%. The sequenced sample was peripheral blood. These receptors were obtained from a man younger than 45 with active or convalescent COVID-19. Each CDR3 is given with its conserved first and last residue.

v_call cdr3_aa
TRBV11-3 CASSPRSLAGNEQFF
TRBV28 CASSFPGDNQPQHF
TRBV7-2 CASSFNLANTGELFF
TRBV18 CASSRRQGMGSYNEQFF
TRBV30 CAWSVGGSRTQYF
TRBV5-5 CASSSADRFQYF
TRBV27 CASSQGLAGPSNEQYF
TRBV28 CASNTQGSNSPLHF
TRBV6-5 CASGARLNTEAFF
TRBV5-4 CASSLDQMNTEAFF
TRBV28 CGSEGSSGNTIYF
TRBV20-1 CSASAGSSYEQYF
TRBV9 CASSGLSSEKLFF
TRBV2 CASSGSATANTEAFF
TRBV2 CASSLLAGELFF
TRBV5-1 CASSLTGGIERGYTF
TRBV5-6 CASSVGPQAGGSRQYF
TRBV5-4 CASSSMTEDYGYTF
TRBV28 CASSPNTSGRRINEQFF
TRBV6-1 CASSDVTENTGELFF
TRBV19 CASTLAGTSSQHTQYF
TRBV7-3 CASSLFGRRGPDTQYF
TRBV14 CASSQDRGGEAFF
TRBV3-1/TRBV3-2 CASSPKLTGAEKLFF
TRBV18 CASSPPSRGAYEQYF
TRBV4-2 CASSQDGADTNYGYTF
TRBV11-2 CASSLEGLAGGQGQFF
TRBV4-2 CASSQGRGRGTLRRDTEAFF
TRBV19 CASRNIVRGLRNQPQHF
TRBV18 CASSPGAAGGAFF
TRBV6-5 CASRSQGRETQYF
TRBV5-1 CASSEDIPAYNEQFF
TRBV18 CASSPMDRVIEKLFF
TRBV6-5 CASSYLGPGELFF
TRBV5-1 CASSLGGGSTYEQYF
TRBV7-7 CASSLWLDNEQFF
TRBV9 CASSVDYGTGGYGYTF
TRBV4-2 CASSHPGATTDTQYF
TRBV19 CASSKTSGSAGELFF
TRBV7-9 CASTVVGAEQYF
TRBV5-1 CASSLLGQDYGYTF
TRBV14 CASSPPFRLAKNIQYF
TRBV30 CAWSVISGGTDTQYF
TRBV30 CAWREAAGRYGYTF
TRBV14 CASSQESWLARYEQYF
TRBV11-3 CASSPRVPGGELFF
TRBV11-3 CASSPGLAGAWSYNEQFF
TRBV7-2 CASSPVHRGDTQYF
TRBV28 CASSPAVGGAEAFF
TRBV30 CAWPRLLSGNTIYF
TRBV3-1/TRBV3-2 CASSQEVAEAFF
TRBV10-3 CAISDSSSHYGYTF